This entry concerns a single TCR beta chain. This specimen belongs to a study of blood T cell repertoires in COVID-19. For the study at large: Sample material is recorded as cDNA or gDNA derived from T cells, B-cell-depleted T cells, or PBMCs.

Original processing methods: Reference gene primer amplification gave estimated nucleated cell counts. Here immunoSEQ multiplex PCR was the method, and the copy in TCRdb shows in-frame clones only, minus some. For V, J and clone size, that table is used; D and trimming come from the DNA. The repertoire holds about 130,000 clones, with around nine tenths as singletons. This CDR3 is built from 16 residues. This receptor was taken from a woman of 80 years or more with acute or convalescent COVID-19. The chain joins TRBV12-1 to TRBJ2-1; TRBD2 is the table's D call, not checked against the DNA. TRBV12-1 is given as a pseudogene. The sample taken for sequencing was peripheral blood. Here the CDR3 reads CASSFAGREPYNEQFF. CDR3 DNA sequence: TGTGCCAGCAGCTTTGCTGGGCGGGAGCCCTACAATGAGCAGTTCTTC.